This T cell receptor (beta chain) was sequenced for a study of beta chain features in type 1 diabetes. Study conclusions and caveats: There was a possibility that cDNA sequencing over-represented cells with high TCR expression. Patients with type 1 diabetes showed fewer VDJ junction insertions and more deletions. All four CD4+ subsets from Type 1 diabetes patients carried moderately but significantly shorter TCRB CDR3s. PCR might preferentially amplify shorter templates, equally in patients and controls.

The isolated RNA, all of it, was reverse transcribed, so expressed TCRB transcripts were what got sequenced. Clones were sequenced by immunoSEQ multiplex PCR, and TCRdb holds only the in-frame ones, with some missing. The sample includes 250,000 or so clones, around 21% seen only once; the top ten take around 0.029%. The CDR3 sequence is 12 residues long. Between the trimmed V and J ends, which lost 4 bases and 5 bases, there was a span of 11 bases. Per germline, CDR1 SQVTM and CDR2 ANQGSEA. This clone was observed a few times. Its target is not known. Material for sequencing was naive CD4+ T cells from blood. The origin of this receptor is a woman in her thirties or forties with type 1 diabetes. The chain carries TRBV29-1 and TRBJ1-1; D gene ambiguous. CDR3 region: CSVATGLTEAFF. DNA of the CDR3: TGCAGCGTTGCAACGGGGTTGACTGAAGCTTTCTTT.